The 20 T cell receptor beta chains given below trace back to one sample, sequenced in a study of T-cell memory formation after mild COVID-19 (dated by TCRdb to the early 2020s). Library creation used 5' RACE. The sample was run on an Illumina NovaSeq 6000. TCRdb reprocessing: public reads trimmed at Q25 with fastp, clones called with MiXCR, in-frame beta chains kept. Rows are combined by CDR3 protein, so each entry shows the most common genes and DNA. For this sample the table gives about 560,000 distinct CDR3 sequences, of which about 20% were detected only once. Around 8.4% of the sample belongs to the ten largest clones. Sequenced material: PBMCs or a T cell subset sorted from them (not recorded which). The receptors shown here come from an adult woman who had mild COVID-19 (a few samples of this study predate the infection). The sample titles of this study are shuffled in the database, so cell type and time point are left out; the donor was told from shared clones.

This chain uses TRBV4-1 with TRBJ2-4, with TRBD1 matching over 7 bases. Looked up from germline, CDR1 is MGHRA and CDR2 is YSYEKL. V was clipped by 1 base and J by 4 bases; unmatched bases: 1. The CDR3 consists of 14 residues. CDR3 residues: CASSQGQGKNIQYF. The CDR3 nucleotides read TGCGCCAGCAGCCAAGGACAGGGAAAAAACATTCAGTACTTC.

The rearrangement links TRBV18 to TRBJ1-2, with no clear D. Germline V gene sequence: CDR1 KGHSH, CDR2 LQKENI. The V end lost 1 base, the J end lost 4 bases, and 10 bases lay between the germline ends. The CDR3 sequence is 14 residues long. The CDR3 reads CASSPQEGSYGYTF. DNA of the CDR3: TGTGCCAGCTCACCACAGGAGGGTAGCTATGGCTACACCTTC.

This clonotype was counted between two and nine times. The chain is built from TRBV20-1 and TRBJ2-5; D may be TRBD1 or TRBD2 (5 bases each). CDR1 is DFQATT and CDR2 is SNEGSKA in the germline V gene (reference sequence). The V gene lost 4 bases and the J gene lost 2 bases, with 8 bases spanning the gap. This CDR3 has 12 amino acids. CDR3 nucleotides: TGCAGTGCTACCGGGGCTCAAGAGACCCAGTACTTC. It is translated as CSATGAQETQYF.

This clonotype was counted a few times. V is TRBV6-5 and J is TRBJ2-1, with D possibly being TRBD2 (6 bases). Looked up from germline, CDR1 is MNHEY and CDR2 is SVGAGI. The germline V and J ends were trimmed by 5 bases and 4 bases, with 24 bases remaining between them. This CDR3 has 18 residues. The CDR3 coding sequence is TGTGCCAGCAGTCCCTCCCGACTGGGACTGATGCTGTACAATGAGCAGTTCTTC. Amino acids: CASSPSRLGLMLYNEQFF.

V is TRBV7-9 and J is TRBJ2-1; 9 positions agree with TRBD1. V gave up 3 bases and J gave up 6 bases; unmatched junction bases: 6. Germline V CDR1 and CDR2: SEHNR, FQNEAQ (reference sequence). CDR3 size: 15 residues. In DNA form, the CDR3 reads TGTGCCAGCAGCTTCACGGGACAGGGCCGCAATGAGCAGTTCTTC. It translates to CASSFTGQGRNEQFF.

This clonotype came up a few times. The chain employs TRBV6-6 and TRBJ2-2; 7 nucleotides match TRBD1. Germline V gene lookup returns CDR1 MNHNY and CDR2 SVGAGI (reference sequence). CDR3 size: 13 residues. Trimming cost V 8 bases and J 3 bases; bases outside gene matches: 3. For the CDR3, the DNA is TGTGCCAGCCCGGGACAGCACACCGGGGAGCTGTTTTTT. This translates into CASPGQHTGELFF.

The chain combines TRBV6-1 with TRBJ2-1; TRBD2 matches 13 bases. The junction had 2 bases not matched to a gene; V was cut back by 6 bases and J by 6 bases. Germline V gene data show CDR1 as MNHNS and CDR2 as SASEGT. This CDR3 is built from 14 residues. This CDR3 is CASRRTSGSNEQFF. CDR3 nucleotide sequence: TGTGCCAGCAGGAGGACTAGCGGGAGCAATGAGCAGTTCTTC.

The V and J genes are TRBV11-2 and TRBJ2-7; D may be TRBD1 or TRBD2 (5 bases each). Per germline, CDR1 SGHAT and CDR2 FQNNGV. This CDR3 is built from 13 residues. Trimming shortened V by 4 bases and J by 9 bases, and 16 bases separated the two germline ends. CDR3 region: CASSYRDAGAQYF. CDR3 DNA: TGTGCCAGCAGCTACCGGGACGCCGGTGCGCAGTACTTC.

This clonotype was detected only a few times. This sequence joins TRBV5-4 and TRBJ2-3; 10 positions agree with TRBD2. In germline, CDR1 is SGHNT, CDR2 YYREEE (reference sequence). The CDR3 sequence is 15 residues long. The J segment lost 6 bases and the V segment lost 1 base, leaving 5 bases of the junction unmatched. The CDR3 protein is CASSLRLAGVDTQYF. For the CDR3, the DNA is TGTGCCAGCAGCTTGCGGCTAGCGGGAGTGGATACGCAGTATTTT. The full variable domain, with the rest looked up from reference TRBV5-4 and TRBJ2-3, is ETGVTQSPTHLIKTRGQQVTLRCSSQSGHNTVSWYQQALGQGPQFIFQYYREEENGRGNFPPRFSGLQFPNYSSELNVNALELDDSALYLCASSLRLAGVDTQYFGPGTRLTVL.

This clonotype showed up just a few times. The CDR3 DNA is TGTGCCAGCAGTGAATGGCGGGAGAGTAAAGAGACCCAGTACTTC. Protein product: CASSEWRESKETQYF. The V call is TRBV2, the J call TRBJ2-5; 7 bases are a match to TRBD2. V lost 2 bases to trimming and J lost 3 bases; unmatched junction nucleotides: 6. Per germline, CDR1 SNHLY and CDR2 FYNNEI. The CDR3 totals 15 residues.

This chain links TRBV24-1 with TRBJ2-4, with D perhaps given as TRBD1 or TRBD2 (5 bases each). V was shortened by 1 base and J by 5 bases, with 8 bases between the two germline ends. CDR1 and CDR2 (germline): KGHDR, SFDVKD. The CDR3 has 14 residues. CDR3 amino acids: CATSDFRGENIQYF. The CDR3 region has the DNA TGTGCCACCAGTGATTTTAGGGGAGAAAACATTCAGTACTTC.

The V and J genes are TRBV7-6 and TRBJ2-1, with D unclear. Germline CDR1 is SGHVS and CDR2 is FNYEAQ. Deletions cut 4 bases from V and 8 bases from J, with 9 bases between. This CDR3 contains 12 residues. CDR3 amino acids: CASSYRTDEQFF. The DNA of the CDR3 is TGTGCCAGCAGCTATAGAACTGATGAGCAGTTCTTC.

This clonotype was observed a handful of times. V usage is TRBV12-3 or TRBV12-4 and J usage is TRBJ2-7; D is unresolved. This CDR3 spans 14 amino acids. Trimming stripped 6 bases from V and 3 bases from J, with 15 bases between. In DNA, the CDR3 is TGTGCCAGCAGCTCCTCGACGGCGTTCTACGAGCAGTACTTC. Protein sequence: CASSSSTAFYEQYF.

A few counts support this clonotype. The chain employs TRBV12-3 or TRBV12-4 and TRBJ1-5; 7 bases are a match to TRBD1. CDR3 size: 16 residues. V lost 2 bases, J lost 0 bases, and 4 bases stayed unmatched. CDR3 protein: CASSLSGTVSNQPQHF. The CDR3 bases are TGTGCCAGCAGTTTATCCGGGACAGTTAGCAATCAGCCCCAGCATTTT.

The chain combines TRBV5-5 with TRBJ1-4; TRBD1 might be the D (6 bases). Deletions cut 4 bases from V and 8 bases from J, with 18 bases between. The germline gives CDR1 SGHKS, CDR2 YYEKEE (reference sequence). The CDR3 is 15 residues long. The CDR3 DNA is TGTGCCAGCAGCCGGGGACACCTGGCAGGAGAAAAACTGTTTTTT. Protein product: CASSRGHLAGEKLFF.

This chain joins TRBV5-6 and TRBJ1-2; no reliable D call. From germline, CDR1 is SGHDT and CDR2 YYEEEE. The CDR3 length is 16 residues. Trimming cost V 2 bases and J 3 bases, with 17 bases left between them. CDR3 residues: CASSFGRTRPYYGYTF. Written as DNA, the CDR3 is TGTGCCAGCAGCTTCGGCAGAACCCGGCCTTACTATGGCTACACCTTC.

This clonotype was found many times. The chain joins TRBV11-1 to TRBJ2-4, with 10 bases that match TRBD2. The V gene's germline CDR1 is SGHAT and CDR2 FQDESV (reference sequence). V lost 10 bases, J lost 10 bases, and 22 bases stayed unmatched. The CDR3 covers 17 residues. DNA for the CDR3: TGTGCCAACAGGCCTAGCGGGAGCGGTTGGGCGGTTCAAATTCAGTACTTC. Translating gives CANRPSGSGWAVQIQYF.

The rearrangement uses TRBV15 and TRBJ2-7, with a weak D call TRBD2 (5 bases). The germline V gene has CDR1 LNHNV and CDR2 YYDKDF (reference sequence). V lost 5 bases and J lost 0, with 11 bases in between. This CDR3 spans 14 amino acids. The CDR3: CATSRGGDSYEQYF. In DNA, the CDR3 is TGTGCCACCAGCCGAGGAGGCGACTCCTACGAGCAGTACTTC.

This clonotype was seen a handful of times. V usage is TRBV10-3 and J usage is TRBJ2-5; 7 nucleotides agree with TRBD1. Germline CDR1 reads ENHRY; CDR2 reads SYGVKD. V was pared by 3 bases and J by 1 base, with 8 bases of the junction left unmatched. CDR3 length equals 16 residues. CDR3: CAISDPVGQIQETQYF. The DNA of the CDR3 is TGTGCCATCAGTGACCCGGTGGGACAGATCCAAGAGACCCAGTACTTC.

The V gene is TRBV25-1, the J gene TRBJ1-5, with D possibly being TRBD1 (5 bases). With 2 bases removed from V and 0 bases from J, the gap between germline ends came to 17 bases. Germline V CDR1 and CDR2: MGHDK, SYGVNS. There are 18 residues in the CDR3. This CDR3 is CASSEEEDTPGSNQPQHF. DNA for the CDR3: TGTGCCAGCAGTGAAGAGGAGGACACCCCTGGTAGCAATCAGCCCCAGCATTTT.